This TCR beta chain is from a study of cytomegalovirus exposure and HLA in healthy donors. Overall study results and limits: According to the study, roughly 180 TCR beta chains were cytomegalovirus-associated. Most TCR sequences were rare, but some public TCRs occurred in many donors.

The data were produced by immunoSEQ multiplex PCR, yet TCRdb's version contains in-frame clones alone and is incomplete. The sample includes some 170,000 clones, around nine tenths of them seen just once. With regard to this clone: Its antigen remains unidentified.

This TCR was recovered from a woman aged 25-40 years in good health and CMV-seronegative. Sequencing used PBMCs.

The CDR3 is CASSRGGLVTDTQYF. CDR3 bases: TGTGCCAGCAGTCGGGGGGGGCTCGTCACAGATACGCAGTATTTT. V usage is TRBV6-5 and J usage is TRBJ2-3; 8 nucleotides align to TRBD2. In germline, CDR1 is MNHEY, CDR2 SVGAGI. Trimming cost V 5 bases and J 2 bases; bases outside gene matches: 6. This CDR3 has 15 amino acids.